This T cell receptor (beta chain) was observed in a study of control samples from healthy donors and cancer patients (dated by TCRdb to the early 2020s). Taken from cysteine to phenylalanine, the CDR3 has 13 residues. The retained sequence is limited to the CDR3, 39 bases, with the frame set at the first base. The germline V gene gives CDR1 as SGHNT and CDR2 as YENEEA. Preparation of the library involved the immunoSEQ multiplex PCR assay. Here the immuneACCESS table is served through TCRdb, limited to in-frame sequences with V and J called. Missing clones are a known gap in these copies; in checked studies unresolved V genes cover under half, and the rest lacks a known reason. The sample includes around 85,000 clones, with 85% to 95% observed a single time. About 5% of the sample goes to the ten largest clones. About this clone itself: Its antigen is still unknown. One end of the junction is discordant with germline, which a read error may explain.

The V and J segments used are TRBV11-3 and TRBJ1-2, with no reliable assignment of the D segment. The specimen sequenced was blood. The sequence came from a woman aged 18-30 years in good health. CDR3 region: CASSLENQTPQRF. In nucleotides, the sequence is TGTGCCAGCAGCTTAGAAAACCAGACCCCCCAACGCTTC.